The text below deals with one T cell receptor beta chain. Its cognate antigen is unknown. The sample belongs to a study of shared clonotypes between healthy human individuals. Findings of the study overall: Estimated richness was generally greater in naive than memory subsets. When compared with the clonotypes that were shared by all four sorted-subset donors, the non-shared clonotypes turned out to have lower generation probabilities.

It was into CD45RA+ naive and CD45RA-negative memory subsets that the CD4+ cells were split. Genomic DNA belonging to each subset was distributed in equal measure over several immunoSEQ plates. Sequenced by immunoSEQ multiplex PCR; TCRdb stores in-frame clones only, minus some. Seen here are 2,100,000 or so clones, under 97% observed once, and the top ten hold roughly 0.13%. The CDR3 totals 18 residues. V trimming: 4 bases; J trimming: 5 bases; junction bases outside the gene matches: 14. Per the germline V gene, CDR1 is SGDLS and CDR2 is YYNGEE. The material sequenced was naive CD4+ T cells sorted from blood. Subset described: CD45RA+ positively selected. The rearrangement joins TRBV9 to TRBJ1-6; TRBD1 aligns across 8 bases. This TCR derives from a man between 18 and 35 years old in good health. The CDR3 DNA reads TGTGCCAGCAGCCGCTCCATCCTCAGGGGGCGAGATAATTCACCCCTCCACTTT. Its translation: CASSRSILRGRDNSPLHF.